This is a list of T cell receptor beta chains from one sample in a study of T-cell memory formation after mild COVID-19. Each CDR3 protein is one row after TCRdb ran MiXCR on the 5' RACE reads. The table shows about 560,000 distinct CDR3 sequences, with roughly a fifth occurring only once. Sequencing was carried out using PBMCs or a T cell subset sorted from them (not recorded which). Receptors originate from an adult woman who had mild COVID-19 (a few samples of this study predate the infection). Cell type and time point are not known. CDR3s include the opening cysteine and the closing phenylalanine or tryptophan. A D gene is named only where the DNA matches it firmly. For some rows the clone size is stated as once, few or many, or as a class when expanded; others skip it.

CASSLEQGGNIQYF TGCGCCAGCAGCTTGGAACAGGGCGGAAACATTCAGTACTTC . TRBJ2-4 few TRBV5-1
CASSLRQGGPYEQYF TGTGCCAGCAGCCTCCGACAGGGGGGACCCTACGAGCAGTACTTC TRBD1 TRBJ2-7 many TRBV7-9
CASSPPEGRGQQYF TGTGCCAGCTCACCACCGGAAGGCCGGGGGCAGCAGTACTTC . TRBJ2-7 . TRBV18
CSARDLGEARYNEQFF TGCAGTGCTAGAGATCTGGGGGAGGCTCGCTACAATGAGCAGTTCTTC . TRBJ2-1 few TRBV20-1
CASSYLGGLNTGELFF TGTGCCAGCAGTTACCTGGGGGGCTTGAACACCGGGGAGCTGTTTTTT . TRBJ2-2 . TRBV6-6
CASSQDYQAPLYYYGYTF TGCGCCAGCAGCCAAGATTATCAGGCTCCTCTTTATTACTATGGCTACACCTTC . TRBJ1-2 . TRBV4-1
CASSFRDRGYNEQFF TGCGCCAGCAGCTTCAGGGACCGAGGTTACAATGAGCAGTTCTTC . TRBJ2-1 . TRBV5-1
CASSRMIDRETEAFF TGCGCCAGCAGCCGGATGATCGACAGGGAGACTGAAGCTTTCTTT TRBD1 TRBJ1-1 few TRBV4-3
CASSKRCRGQDTQYF TGTGCCAGCAGCAAACGGTGCAGGGGGCAAGATACGCAGTATTTT . TRBJ2-3 few TRBV21-1
CASSLAGFNQPQHF TGTGCCAGCAGCCTTGCGGGGTTCAATCAGCCCCAGCATTTT . TRBJ1-5 few TRBV7-9
CASTIDRDEQYF TGTGCCAGCACCATAGACAGGGACGAGCAGTACTTC TRBD1 TRBJ2-7 few TRBV5-6
CASSPSPGAYGYTF TGTGCCAGCAGCCCCTCCCCGGGGGCATATGGCTACACCTTC . TRBJ1-2 . TRBV7-8
CASSYATGTGGRGYTF TGTGCCAGCAGTTACGCAACCGGGACAGGGGGTCGGGGCTACACCTTC TRBD1 TRBJ1-2 few TRBV6-6
CSVLYNSAKSDTEAFF TGCAGCGTCCTCTACAATTCGGCCAAAAGCGACACTGAAGCTTTCTTT . TRBJ1-1 many TRBV29-1
CASSVTSGAGDTQYF TGTGCCAGCAGCGTGACTAGCGGGGCAGGGGATACGCAGTATTTT TRBD2 TRBJ2-3 . TRBV9
CASSVAPTGQGAEAFF TGCGCCAGCAGCGTCGCCCCGACAGGCCAGGGCGCTGAAGCTTTCTTT . TRBJ1-1 . TRBV5-1
CATAGTTSSYNEQFF TGTGCCACCGCAGGGACCACAAGCTCCTACAATGAGCAGTTCTTC . TRBJ2-1 few TRBV24-1
CASNWGSYNEQFF TGTGCCAGCAATTGGGGCTCCTACAATGAGCAGTTCTTC . TRBJ2-1 . TRBV12-3/TRBV12-4
CSVATGRSSGYTF TGCAGCGTGGCGACAGGGCGCTCGAGTGGCTACACCTTC TRBD1 TRBJ1-2 . TRBV29-1
CASSLVFTGELFF TGTGCCAGCAGCTTAGTGTTCACCGGGGAGCTGTTTTTT . TRBJ2-2 . TRBV7-2
CSARAVEPSNTEAFF TGCAGTGCCCGGGCCGTCGAACCGAGTAACACTGAAGCTTTCTTT . TRBJ1-1 few TRBV20-1
CASSLGQRPRTDTQYF TGTGCCAGCAGCTTGGGACAGAGGCCTCGCACAGATACGCAGTATTTT TRBD1 TRBJ2-3 . TRBV7-2
CASSLSGPPFEQYF TGTGCCAGCAGCTTATCAGGGCCCCCCTTCGAGCAGTACTTC . TRBJ2-7 . TRBV7-3
CASRATGRNTEAFF TGTGCCAGCAGGGCGACAGGGAGGAACACTGAAGCTTTCTTT TRBD1 TRBJ1-1 few TRBV27